The rows below give T cell receptor beta chains drawn from one sample of a study of monozygotic twins with cystic fibrosis. The assay was immunoSEQ multiplex PCR, and TCRdb's table has in-frame clones only and misses some. The repertoire holds about 30,000 clones, with over 80% as singletons. Source material: blood. These receptors all stem from a girl aged 2-15 years with cystic fibrosis. Both conserved end residues are part of each CDR3. A D gene is named only where the DNA matches it firmly. Clone size is given for some rows only: seen once, a few or many times, or a class if the clone is expanded.

>.|TRBJ2-7|TRBV6-6|.
TGTGCCAGCAGTTGGTGGACGGCCTACGAGCAGTACTTC
CASSWWTAYEQYF
>TRBD2|TRBJ2-5|TRBV19|.
TGTGCCAGTAGCATTGTTCTAGCGGGAGCTCCATCCCCTCGAGAGACCCAGTACTTC
CASSIVLAGAPSPRETQYF
>.|TRBJ2-7|TRBV19|.
TGTGCCAGTAGTGCGGGGACCTCCTACGAGCAGTACTTC
CASSAGTSYEQYF
>TRBD2|TRBJ2-7|TRBV7-9|.
TGTGCCAGCAGCGCCAATCTAGCGGCTTTCTCCTACGAGCAGTACTTC
CASSANLAAFSYEQYF
>TRBD1|TRBJ2-5|TRBV11-2|.
TGTGCCAGCAGGGGTAACTGGGGACAGAAGCAAGAGACCCAGTACTTC
CASRGNWGQKQETQYF
>.|TRBJ2-1|TRBV10-3|.
TGTGCCATCAGTGAGTCGACAGGACTATTTTTGAATGAGCAGTTCTTC
CAISESTGLFLNEQFF
>.|TRBJ1-3|TRBV5-5|.
TGTGCCAGCAGCTCGATATCTGGAAACACCATATATTTT
CASSSISGNTIYF
>TRBD1|TRBJ1-4|TRBV7-8|.
TGTGCCAGCAGCCTTTGGGGACAGAATGAAAAACTGTTTTTT
CASSLWGQNEKLFF
>.|TRBJ1-4|TRBV5-4|.
TGTGCCAGCAGCTTGGTGGGTGAAAAACTGTTTTTT
CASSLVGEKLFF
>.|TRBJ2-7|TRBV14|.
TGTGCCAGCAGCTCACGGGGGGCCTTCCCGTACGAGCAGTACTTC
CASSSRGAFPYEQYF
>TRBD1|TRBJ1-2|TRBV2|.
TGTGCCAGCAGGGGCAGGGGGGCGGAGTACGGCTACACCTTC
CASRGRGAEYGYTF
>.|TRBJ2-1|TRBV9|.
TGTGCCAGCAGCGTAGCAAGGGTGAGCTCCTACAATGAGCAGTTCTTC
CASSVARVSSYNEQFF
>TRBD2|TRBJ2-1|TRBV9|.
TGTGCCAGCAGCCCGGGACTAGCGGGAAGCGGTGAGCAGTTCTTC
CASSPGLAGSGEQFF
>.|TRBJ1-4|TRBV6-5|.
TGTGCCAGCAGTTACTTTTCCGGCGGGGCTAATGAAAAACTGTTTTTT
CASSYFSGGANEKLFF
>TRBD1|TRBJ1-2|TRBV27|.
TGTGCCAGCAGTCCCCACAGGGGGCAGGGCTATGGCTACACCTTC
CASSPHRGQGYGYTF
>TRBD1|TRBJ1-2|TRBV9|few
TGTGCCAGCAGCACCACCAGGACAGGGTCCAACTATGGCTACACCTTC
CASSTTRTGSNYGYTF
>.|TRBJ1-2|TRBV7-6|.
TGTGCCAGCAGCTTGGAGGGGAATGGGCGGAATAACTATGGCTACACCTTC
CASSLEGNGRNNYGYTF
>.|TRBJ2-7|TRBV29-1|.
TGCAGCGTGGGTCTGTACAGGGGAGGCTACGAGCAGTACTTC
CSVGLYRGGYEQYF
>.|TRBJ2-5|TRBV7-3|.
TGTGCCAGCAGCTTAAATCCTGCAGCCCTGGGAGAGACCCAGTACTTC
CASSLNPAALGETQYF
>TRBD1|TRBJ1-5|TRBV28|.
TGTGCCAGCATATACGGGACAGGCAATCAGCCCCAGCATTTT
CASIYGTGNQPQHF
>.|TRBJ2-1|TRBV20-1|.
TGCAGTGCTCGGAATAGGGGTGAGCAGTTCTTC
CSARNRGEQFF
>TRBD2|TRBJ2-1|TRBV5-1|.
TGCGCCAGCAGCTTGACCGGGAGGGCCGGTCCGGAAGAGCAGTTCTTC
CASSLTGRAGPEEQFF
>.|TRBJ1-4|TRBV7-2|.
TGTGCCAGCAGCCGAGACAGCCTTAATGAAAAACTGTTTTTT
CASSRDSLNEKLFF
>.|TRBJ2-7|TRBV7-9|.
TGTGCCAGCAGCTCCACTAATCTCAATGATCAGAAGTACGAGCAGTACTTC
CASSSTNLNDQKYEQYF
>.|TRBJ2-7|TRBV11-2|.
TGTGCCAGCAGCTTAGGTCGTACAGGTTCCTACGAGCAGTACTTC
CASSLGRTGSYEQYF
>.|TRBJ1-2|TRBV4-1|.
TGCGCCAGCAGCCCGGGGAGGGCAGGGATAGCTAACTATGGCTACACCTTC
CASSPGRAGIANYGYTF
>.|TRBJ2-2|TRBV5-4|.
TGTGCCAGCAGCTTGGGGGGCCCGACGAACACCGGGGAGCTGTTTTTT
CASSLGGPTNTGELFF
>TRBD2|TRBJ2-7|TRBV6-7|.
TGTGCCAGCAGTTACCGGCGGGAGGGCAGTTACGAGCAGTACTTC
CASSYRREGSYEQYF
>.|TRBJ2-4|TRBV2|.
TGTGCCAGCAGGGATAAGAGCGTGGCCAAAAACATTCAGTACTTC
CASRDKSVAKNIQYF
>.|TRBJ1-2|TRBV4-1|.
TGCGCCAGCAGCCAAGGGACAGAAGTCTATGGCTACACCTTC
CASSQGTEVYGYTF
>.|TRBJ2-2|TRBV18|.
TGTGCCAGCTCACCGAAGACAGGGAACACCGGGGAGCTGTTTTTT
CASSPKTGNTGELFF
>.|TRBJ1-3|TRBV6-1|.
TGTGCCATTAGAGACAGCGGAAACACCATATATTTT
CAIRDSGNTIYF